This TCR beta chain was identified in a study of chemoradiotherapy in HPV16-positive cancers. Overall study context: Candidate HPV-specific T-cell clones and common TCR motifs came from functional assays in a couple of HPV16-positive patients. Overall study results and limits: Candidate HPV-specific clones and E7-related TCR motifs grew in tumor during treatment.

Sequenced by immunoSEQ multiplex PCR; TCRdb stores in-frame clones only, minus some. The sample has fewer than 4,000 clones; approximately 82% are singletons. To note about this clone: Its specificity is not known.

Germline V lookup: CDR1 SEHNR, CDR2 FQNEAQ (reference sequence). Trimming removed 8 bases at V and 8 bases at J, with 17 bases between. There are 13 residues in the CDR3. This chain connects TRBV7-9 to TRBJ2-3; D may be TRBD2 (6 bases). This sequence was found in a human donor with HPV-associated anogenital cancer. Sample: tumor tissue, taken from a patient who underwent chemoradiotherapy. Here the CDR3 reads CASRDSSVFTQYF. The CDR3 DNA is TGTGCCAGCCGGGACTCGTCGGTATTTACGCAGTATTTT.